Listed here are 15 T cell receptor beta chains from one sample, sequenced in a study of blood T cell repertoires in COVID-19. Clones were sequenced by immunoSEQ multiplex PCR, and TCRdb holds only the in-frame ones, with some missing. The repertoire has about 89,000 clones, approximately 81% of them found once; the top ten carry roughly 10%. The sequenced sample consisted of peripheral blood. All receptors come from an elderly woman with acute or convalescent COVID-19.

This clone was seen once. The rearrangement links TRBV28 to TRBJ1-2, with 8 positions matching TRBD1. Germline V gene data show CDR1 as MDHEN and CDR2 as SYDVKM. V trimming: 4 bases; J trimming: 8 bases; junction bases outside the gene matches: 9. The CDR3 loop spans 14 amino acids. The chain's CDR3 is CASSSTGTGKGYTF. CDR3 nucleotide sequence: TGTGCCAGCAGTTCCACCGGGACAGGAAAGGGCTACACCTTC.

The chain recombines TRBV29-1 with TRBJ1-1, with no clear D. CDR3 length equals 11 residues. CDR1 SQVTM and CDR2 ANQGSEA come from the germline V gene. Trimming stripped 5 bases from V and 1 base from J, with 5 bases between. The CDR3 DNA sequence: TGCAGCGTTTTATCGAACACTGAAGCTTTCTTT. Protein: CSVLSNTEAFF.

V gene TRBV6-2 or TRBV6-3 combines with J gene TRBJ2-7; TRBD1 matches 8 bases. CDR1 and CDR2 from the germline V gene are MNHEY and SVGEGT. The CDR3 covers 14 residues. The ends lost 2 bases at V and 12 bases at J; junction bases unmatched: 12. The chain's CDR3 is CASSYAQDRAFSYV. In nucleotides, the CDR3 is TGTGCCAGCAGTTACGCTCAGGACAGGGCCTTTTCGTACGTC.

This chain joins TRBV2 and TRBJ1-1, with TRBD1 matching 12 bases. The CDR3 length is 14 residues. Germline CDR1 is SNHLY and CDR2 is FYNNEI. J lost 5 bases, V lost 8 bases, and 6 bases had no gene match. The CDR3 bases are TGTGCCAGCGGGGGACAGGGGGCTGCTACTGAAGCTTTCTTT. As protein: CASGGQGAATEAFF.

V gene TRBV24-1 combines with J gene TRBJ2-1, with D uncertain. Trimming took 6 bases from V and 0 from J, leaving 8 bases between them. The germline CDR1 and CDR2 sequences are KGHDR and SFDVKD. The CDR3 sequence is 14 residues long. The CDR3 here is CATSPTGSYNEQFF. The CDR3 DNA is TGTGCCACCAGTCCAACGGGCTCCTACAATGAGCAGTTCTTC.

This clone was counted at least ten times. The V and J genes are TRBV20-1 and TRBJ2-7; a weak D match, TRBD1 (5 bases). V dropped 3 bases and J dropped 2 bases, with 14 bases sitting between them. Germline V gene data show CDR1 as DFQATT and CDR2 as SNEGSKA (reference sequence). The CDR3 length is 14 residues. The CDR3 spells CSASPGNIAYEQYF. The DNA of the CDR3 is TGCAGTGCTAGTCCAGGGAATATCGCCTACGAGCAGTACTTC.

This CDR3 is CASSGGLAGIYEQYF. CDR3 nucleotide sequence: TGTGCCAGCAGCGGGGGACTAGCGGGGATCTACGAGCAGTACTTC. The rearrangement links TRBV13 to TRBJ2-7; 13 bases match TRBD2. The germline gives CDR1 PRHDT, CDR2 FYEKMQ (reference sequence). V dropped 5 bases and J dropped 3; count of bases not matched to a gene: 4. The CDR3 sequence is 15 residues long.

This clone was observed a handful of times. The chain has TRBV5-4 and TRBJ1-1, with D possibly matching TRBD1 (6 bases). Germline loops: CDR1 SGHNT, CDR2 YYREEE (reference sequence). The CDR3 extends over 14 amino acids. V lost 4 bases, J lost 5 bases, and 15 bases lay in between. Here the CDR3 reads CASSLGRQETEAFF. The DNA for the CDR3 is TGTGCCAGCAGCCTGGGCCGACAGGAGACTGAAGCTTTCTTT.

V gene TRBV5-4 combines with J gene TRBJ1-1, with 7 nucleotides matching TRBD1. The germline V gene has CDR1 SGHNT and CDR2 YYREEE (reference sequence). Germline trimming cut 4 bases from V and 1 base from J; bases unmatched to any gene: 7. The CDR3 is 15 residues long. This chain's CDR3 is CASSPRTGKNTEAFF. In DNA form, the CDR3 reads TGTGCCAGCAGCCCCCGGACAGGAAAGAACACTGAAGCTTTCTTT.

This chain joins TRBV3-1 (or the pseudogene TRBV3-2) and TRBJ1-4, with D possibly TRBD1 on 6 matching bases. The CDR3 runs to 14 residues. Trimming shortened V by 7 bases and J by 5 bases, and 14 bases separated the two germline ends. CDR1 and CDR2 (germline): LGHDT, YNNKEL (reference sequence). The CDR3 sequence: CASNLQGPNEKLFF. The CDR3 DNA follows: TGTGCCAGCAACCTACAGGGTCCAAATGAAAAACTGTTTTTT.

This sequence joins TRBV4-3 and TRBJ1-5; TRBD1 matches at 8 bases. Germline CDR1 LGHNA, CDR2 YSLEER. This CDR3 has 14 amino acids. J was trimmed by 6 bases and V by 0 bases; bases with no gene match: 1. CDR3 loop: CASSQETGGQPQHF. The CDR3 bases are TGCGCCAGCAGCCAAGAAACAGGGGGTCAGCCCCAGCATTTT.

The rearrangement uses TRBV5-6 and TRBJ1-2, with D perhaps TRBD1 (6 bases). Looked up from germline, CDR1 is SGHDT and CDR2 is YYEEEE. V lost 4 bases to trimming and J lost 8 bases, with 15 bases between them. The CDR3 length is 13 residues. CDR3 DNA: TGTGCCAGCAGCCGAAGGACAGCCGTCGGCTACACCTTC. This codes for CASSRRTAVGYTF. Looking up the rest from reference TRBV5-6 and TRBJ1-2 gives the full variable domain: DAGVTQSPTHLIKTRGQQVTLRCSPKSGHDTVSWYQQALGQGPQFIFQYYEEEERQRGNFPDRFSGHQFPNYSSELNVNALLLGDSALYLCASSRRTAVGYTFGSGTRLTVV.

The J gene is TRBJ1-6, the V gene TRBV6-5; TRBD1 matches at 9 bases. The CDR3 spans 15 residues. Trimming removed 6 bases from V and 10 bases from J; junction bases left unmatched: 10. From germline, CDR1 is MNHEY and CDR2 SVGAGI. This CDR3 is CASSRDTGGNSPLHF. DNA of the CDR3: TGTGCCAGCAGCCGCGATACAGGGGGCAACTCACCCCTCCACTTT.

This chain connects TRBV10-3 to TRBJ1-6, with TRBD1 identical over 10 bases. CDR1 is ENHRY, CDR2 SYGVKD, per germline. V lost 11 bases and J lost 5; bases outside the gene matches: 3. CDR3 length: 13 residues. The CDR3 reads CAVGQGDNSPLHF. CDR3 coding DNA: TGTGCCGTCGGACAGGGGGATAATTCACCCCTCCACTTT.

The chain carries TRBV5-4 and TRBJ2-2; TRBD1 aligns across 11 bases. V gave up 0 bases and J gave up 5 bases; unmatched junction bases: 6. Germline values: CDR1 SGHNT, CDR2 YYREEE (reference sequence). The CDR3 has 17 residues. The DNA of the CDR3 is TGTGCCAGCAGCTTGGGTGGGACAGGGGGTTTTACCGGGGAGCTGTTTTTT. It encodes CASSLGGTGGFTGELFF.